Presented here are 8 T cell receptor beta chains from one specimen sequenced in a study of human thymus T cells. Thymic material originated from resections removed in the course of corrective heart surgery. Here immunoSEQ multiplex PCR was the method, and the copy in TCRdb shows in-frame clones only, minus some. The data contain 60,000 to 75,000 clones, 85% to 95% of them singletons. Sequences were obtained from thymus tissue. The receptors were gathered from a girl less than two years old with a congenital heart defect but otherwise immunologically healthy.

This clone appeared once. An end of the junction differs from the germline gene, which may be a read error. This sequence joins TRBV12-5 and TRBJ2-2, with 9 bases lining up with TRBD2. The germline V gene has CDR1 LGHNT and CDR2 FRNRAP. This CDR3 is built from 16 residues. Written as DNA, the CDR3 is TGTGCTAGTGGTTTATCACATAGCGGGGGTACCGCGGAGCTGTTTTTT. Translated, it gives CASGLSHSGGTAELFF.

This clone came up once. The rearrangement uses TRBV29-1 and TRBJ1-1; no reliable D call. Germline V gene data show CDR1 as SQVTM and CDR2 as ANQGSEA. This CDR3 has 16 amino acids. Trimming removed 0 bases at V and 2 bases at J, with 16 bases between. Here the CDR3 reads CSVEDLVSSLNTEAFF. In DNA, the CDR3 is TGCAGCGTTGAAGATCTTGTCTCTTCCCTTAACACTGAAGCTTTCTTT.

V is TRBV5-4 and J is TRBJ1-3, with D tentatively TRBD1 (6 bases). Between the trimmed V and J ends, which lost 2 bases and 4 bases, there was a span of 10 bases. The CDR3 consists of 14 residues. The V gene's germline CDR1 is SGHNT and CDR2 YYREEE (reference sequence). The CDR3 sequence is CASSFGGPGNTIYF. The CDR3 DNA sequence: TGTGCCAGCAGCTTCGGGGGGCCCGGAAACACCATATATTTT. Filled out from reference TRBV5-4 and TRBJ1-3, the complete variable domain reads ETGVTQSPTHLIKTRGQQVTLRCSSQSGHNTVSWYQQALGQGPQFIFQYYREEENGRGNFPPRFSGLQFPNYSSELNVNALELDDSALYLCASSFGGPGNTIYFGEGSWLTVV.

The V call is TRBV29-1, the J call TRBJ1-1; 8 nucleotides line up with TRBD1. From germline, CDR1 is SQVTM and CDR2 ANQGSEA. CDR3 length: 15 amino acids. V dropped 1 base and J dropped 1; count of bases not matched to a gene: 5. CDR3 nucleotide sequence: TGCAGCGTTGAAGTCCAGGGGGCGGGGAACACTGAAGCTTTCTTT. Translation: CSVEVQGAGNTEAFF.

CDR3 sequence (DNA): TGTGCCAGCAGCGTAGGAGGGGAGGATGGCTACACCTTC. Its protein product is CASSVGGEDGYTF. The chain is built from TRBV9 and TRBJ1-2, with TRBD1 as a possible D gene (5 bases). The CDR3 has 13 amino acids. The V end lost 0 bases, the J end lost 6 bases, and 9 bases lay between the germline ends. Germline CDR1 reads SGDLS; CDR2 reads YYNGEE.

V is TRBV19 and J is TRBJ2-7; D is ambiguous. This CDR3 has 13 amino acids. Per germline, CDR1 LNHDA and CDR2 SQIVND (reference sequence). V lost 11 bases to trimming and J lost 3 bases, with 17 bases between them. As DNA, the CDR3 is TGTGCCTCCTCTCACCCTCCGAACTACGAGCAGTACTTC. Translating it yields CASSHPPNYEQYF.

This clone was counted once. The CDR3 nucleotides read TGTGCCAGCAGCAGTACAGTCCTATATGGCTACACCTTC. Encoded protein: CASSSTVLYGYTF. The V call is TRBV5-8, the J call TRBJ1-2; D is unresolved. Germline CDR1 reads SGHTS; CDR2 reads YDEGEE. V was pared by 4 bases and J by 5 bases, with 12 bases between. The CDR3 is 13 residues long.

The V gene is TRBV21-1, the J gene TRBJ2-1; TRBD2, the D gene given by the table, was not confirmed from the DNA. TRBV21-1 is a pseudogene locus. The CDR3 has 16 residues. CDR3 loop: CASSATRRLRTHEQFF. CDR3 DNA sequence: TGTGCCAGCAGCGCAACTCGGCGGTTACGAACTCATGAGCAGTTCTTC.